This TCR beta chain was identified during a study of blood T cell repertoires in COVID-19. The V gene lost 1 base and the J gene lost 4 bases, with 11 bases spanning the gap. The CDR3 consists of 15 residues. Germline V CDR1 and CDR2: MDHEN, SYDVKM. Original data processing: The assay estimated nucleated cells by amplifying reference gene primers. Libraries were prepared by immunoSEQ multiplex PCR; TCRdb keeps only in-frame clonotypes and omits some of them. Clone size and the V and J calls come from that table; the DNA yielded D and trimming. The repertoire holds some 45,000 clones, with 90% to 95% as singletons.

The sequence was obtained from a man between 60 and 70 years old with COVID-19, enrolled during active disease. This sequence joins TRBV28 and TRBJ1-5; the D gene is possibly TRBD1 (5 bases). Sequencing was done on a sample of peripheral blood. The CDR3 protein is CASSLFRQGNQPQHF. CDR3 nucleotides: TGTGCCAGCAGTTTATTCCGGCAGGGAAATCAGCCCCAGCATTTT.